A selection of T cell receptor beta chains follows, all from one sample in a study of neurological immune-mediated disorders. MiXCR was run by TCRdb on the 5' RACE reads, yielding one entry per CDR3 protein. Of about 55,000 distinct CDR3 sequences in the sample, roughly 3.5% were seen once. The source material was PBMCs. These receptors were taken from a man aged 30-40 years with multiple sclerosis. Both conserved end residues are part of each CDR3. The D gene is left open where the match is weak. Clone size, where shown, is once, few, many, or a class for clones that have expanded.

TRBJ2-6 | . | . | TRBV5-1 | CASSVSVVGSGANVLTF | TGCGCCAGCAGCGTTTCGGTGGTGGGTTCTGGGGCCAACGTCCTGACTTTC
TRBJ1-1 | many | TRBD1 | TRBV5-6 | CASSLAGGNTEAFF | TGTGCCAGCAGCTTGGCAGGGGGGAACACTGAAGCTTTCTTT
TRBJ1-2 | many | . | TRBV5-1 | CASSLVSGYGYTF | TGCGCCAGCAGCTTGGTATCAGGCTATGGCTACACCTTC
TRBJ2-7 | many | TRBD2 | TRBV20-1 | CSARSSSWTSGRAGYEQYF | TGCAGTGCTAGAAGCAGCTCCTGGACTAGCGGGAGGGCCGGGTACGAGCAGTACTTC
TRBJ2-5 | . | . | TRBV28 | CASSLWSQETQYF | TGTGCCAGCAGTTTGTGGAGTCAAGAGACCCAGTACTTC
TRBJ2-2 | many | TRBD1 | TRBV20-1 | CSVPSNRGANTGELFF | TGCAGTGTACCCTCAAACAGGGGTGCGAACACCGGGGAGCTGTTTTTT
TRBJ2-3 | many | TRBD2 | TRBV7-9 | CASSSLAGATDTQYF | TGTGCCAGCAGCTCGCTAGCGGGGGCCACAGATACGCAGTATTTT
TRBJ1-2 | many | TRBD1 | TRBV27 | CASSYKGTEYGYTF | TGTGCCAGCAGTTATAAAGGGACAGAATATGGCTACACCTTC
TRBJ2-1 | . | . | TRBV20-1 | CSARTGVHNEQFF | TGCAGTGCGAGGACGGGCGTCCACAATGAGCAGTTCTTC
TRBJ2-2 | many | . | TRBV7-2 | CASSLRQGHTGELFF | TGTGCCAGCAGCTTGAGGCAGGGACACACCGGGGAGCTGTTTTTT
TRBJ2-2 | many | . | TRBV29-1 | CSVLLGGELFF | TGCAGCGTTCTCCTGGGCGGGGAGCTGTTTTTT
TRBJ1-2 | many | . | TRBV12-3/TRBV12-4 | CAISGGNYGYTF | TGTGCCATCAGCGGGGGGAACTATGGCTACACCTTC
TRBJ2-7 | . | TRBD1 | TRBV10-3 | CAMGETGAYDEQYF | TGTGCCATGGGGGAGACAGGGGCCTATGACGAGCAGTACTTC
TRBJ1-1 | . | . | TRBV29-1 | CSVVGGINTEAFF | TGCAGCGTCGTAGGGGGAATAAACACTGAAGCTTTCTTT
TRBJ1-2 | many | TRBD1 | TRBV20-1 | CSARGGTGQGVSGYTF | TGCAGTGCTAGAGGAGGAACGGGACAGGGGGTCTCTGGCTACACCTTC
TRBJ2-3 | many | . | TRBV9 | CASSADLSGHTDTQYF | TGTGCCAGCAGCGCTGACCTTAGCGGACACACAGATACGCAGTATTTT
TRBJ2-7 | . | . | TRBV3-1 | CASSSILLYEQYF | TGTGCCAGCAGCTCGATCCTCCTCTACGAGCAGTACTTC
TRBJ2-3 | many | . | TRBV5-1 | CASSYTRTASADTQYF | TGCGCCAGCAGTTACACTAGGACGGCATCCGCAGATACGCAGTATTTT